The clone carrying this T cell receptor (beta chain) was observed once. Its antigen is as yet unknown. This entry is derived from a study of regulatory T cells in long-lasting Graves disease. In the study overall: The definition of persistent Graves' disease was over 5 years of antithyroid drugs with positive TSH receptor antibodies. General study results and limits: Among samples with persistent disease, TRBV28, TRBJ1-2 and TRBJ2-5 were favored.

Arm-PCR of CDR3 regions and iRepertoire HTBI primers were the basis on which TCR beta libraries were built. In the source study's methods: Throughout the samples, researchers identified roughly 57 TRBV and 13 to 15 TRBJ segments. In TCRdb, the multiplex PCR reads were re-called with MiXCR into one record per CDR3 protein. The V and J calls follow TCRdb's processing rather than the paper's. The profile shows about 450,000 distinct CDR3 sequences, about a quarter of them singletons. Germline V gives CDR1 MGHDK, CDR2 SYGVNS. The CDR3 has 16 residues. With V trimmed by 6 bases and J by 3 bases, 8 bases remained unmatched. This sample's time point: persistent/refractory GD, antithyroid drugs over 5 years with positive TRAb. The TCR library was prepared using RNA isolated from PBMCs.

This TCR came from a female donor with Graves disease. The sequenced sample was peripheral blood mononuclear cells (PBMCs), obtained when the disease was refractory, from a patient treated with antithyroid drugs. The genes are TRBV25-1 and TRBJ2-2, with 9 bases that match TRBD2. The DNA of the CDR3 is TGTGCCAGCAGCCTAATAGCGGGAGATGACACCGGGGAGCTGTTTTTT. It specifies CASSLIAGDDTGELFF. Complete variable domain (other parts from reference TRBV25-1 and TRBJ2-2): EADIYQTPRYLVIGTGKKITLECSQTMGHDKMYWYQQDPGMELHLIHYSYGVNSTEKGDLSSESTVSRIRTEHFPLTLESARPSHTSQYLCASSLIAGDDTGELFFGEGSRLTVL.